This T cell receptor beta chain was recorded in a study of shared clonotypes between healthy human individuals. Libraries were prepared by immunoSEQ multiplex PCR; TCRdb keeps only in-frame clonotypes and omits some of them. The sample records more than 150,000 clones, roughly 70% being singletons. Trimming took 5 bases from V and 0 from J, leaving 11 bases between them. Germline assignment: CDR1 SGHAT and CDR2 FQDESV (reference sequence). There are 15 residues in the CDR3. The sequence derives from a man aged 25-45 years in good health. This chain links TRBV11-1 with TRBJ1-3; D perhaps matches TRBD1 (5 bases). Sequenced input: memory CD4+ T cells sorted from blood. Stated subset: CD45RA-negative fraction. CDR3 bases: TGTGCCAGCAGCCTCGAGGGGTCCTCTGGAAACACCATATATTTT. As protein: CASSLEGSSGNTIYF.